This paragraph reports one T cell receptor beta chain. Amplification used 60 V beta primers and 13 J beta primers. Measured with immunoSEQ multiplex PCR; TCRdb has only the in-frame clones, and not every one. Of approximately 82,000 clones detected, about 87% appear once; the ten largest clones hold approximately 2.9%. These data belong to a study of glioma-infiltrating T cells after dendritic cell vaccination. From germline, CDR1 is SGHRS and CDR2 YFSETQ. This CDR3 has 15 residues. Unmatched junction bases numbered 12, after V lost 4 bases and J lost 7 bases. Fresh-frozen tumor tissue and more than two years of survival data were available for all.

The chain carries TRBV5-1 and TRBJ1-2, with TRBD1 matching over 8 bases. Sequenced material: blood, taken before dendritic cell vaccination. The sequence came from a human donor with glioblastoma. CDR3 DNA: TGCGCCAGCAGCAATGGCCAGACAGGGGATAGTGGCTACACCTTC. Translation: CASSNGQTGDSGYTF. The entire variable domain, with the rest obtained from reference TRBV5-1 and TRBJ1-2, is as follows: KAGVTQTPRYLIKTRGQQVTLSCSPISGHRSVSWYQQTPGQGLQFLFEYFSETQRNKGNFPGRFSGRQFSNSRSEMNVSTLELGDSALYLCASSNGQTGDSGYTFGSGTRLTVV.